These 21 T cell receptor beta chains were all obtained from the same sample, sequenced in a study of CD8 T cells in Susac syndrome (dated by TCRdb to about 2019). Libraries came from the immunoSEQ multiplex PCR assay. RNA was extracted using the RNeasy kit, and about 0.5 to 1 ug of the RNA was reverse transcribed with random hexamers. TCRdb trimmed the raw reads at Q25, called clones with MiXCR and kept productive beta chains. Each entry is one CDR3 protein sequence, shown with its most common DNA and genes. This sample comprises under 95,000 distinct CDR3 sequences, over 90% of them detected only once. 0.3% to 0.35% of the sample is taken by the ten largest. Sequenced: CD4+ T cells from PBMCs. The receptor set was obtained from a human donor with Susac syndrome.

The chain combines TRBV20-1 with TRBJ2-1; TRBD2 matches 7 bases. Germline CDR1 reads DFQATT; CDR2 reads SNEGSKA (reference sequence). The CDR3 covers 16 residues. J was trimmed by 5 bases and V by 6 bases; bases with no gene match: 16. In DNA, the CDR3 is TGCAGTGCAAGAACCCCCCCTGGCGGGACTAACAATGAGCAGTTCTTC. Amino acids: CSARTPPGGTNNEQFF.

The gene calls are TRBV20-1 and TRBJ1-1; perhaps TRBD1 as D (5 bases). The length of the CDR3 is 14 residues. Trimming took off 4 bases at V and 4 bases at J, with 16 bases between the two ends. In germline, CDR1 is DFQATT, CDR2 SNEGSKA (reference sequence). The CDR3 region has the DNA TGCAGTGCTACCTCCGGACATTCCCGCACTGAAGCTTTCTTT. It codes for CSATSGHSRTEAFF.

The chain employs TRBV11-2 and TRBJ2-1; 8 nucleotides line up with TRBD1. The CDR3 spans 15 residues. Looked up from germline, CDR1 is SGHAT and CDR2 is FQNNGV. V dropped 3 bases and J dropped 2; count of bases not matched to a gene: 3. CDR3: CASSLDRETYNEQFF. The DNA for the CDR3 is TGTGCCAGCAGCTTGGACAGGGAAACCTACAATGAGCAGTTCTTC.

The chain links TRBV28 to TRBJ1-1, with a weak D call TRBD1 (6 bases). This CDR3 comprises 14 residues. The ends were cut back, 5 bases at V and 1 base at J, with 11 bases in the middle. Germline CDR1 MDHEN, CDR2 SYDVKM. CDR3 residues: CASSTQTGNTEAFF. CDR3 bases: TGTGCCAGCAGTACCCAGACAGGGAACACTGAAGCTTTCTTT.

The rearrangement links TRBV15 to TRBJ1-6; D is possibly TRBD1 (5 bases). V shed 4 bases and J shed 7 bases, with 11 bases lying between them. This CDR3 has 14 residues. In germline, CDR1 is LNHNV, CDR2 YYDKDF (reference sequence). The chain's CDR3 is CATSKRQPNSPLHF. CDR3 DNA sequence: TGTGCCACCAGCAAACGACAGCCGAATTCACCCCTCCACTTT.

This clonotype was seen a handful of times. The chain carries TRBV7-9 and TRBJ2-1; D ambiguous. V lost 3 bases to trimming and J lost 4 bases, with 4 bases between them. Germline V gene sequence: CDR1 SEHNR, CDR2 FQNEAQ (reference sequence). The length of the CDR3 is 12 residues. CDR3 sequence (DNA): TGTGCCAGCAGCTTGGTATACAATGAGCAGTTCTTC. Translating gives CASSLVYNEQFF.

The V call is TRBV27, the J call TRBJ1-1; TRBD1 matches at 7 bases. The CDR3 covers 16 residues. CDR1 is MNHEY and CDR2 is SMNVEV in the germline V gene (reference sequence). V shed 4 bases, J shed 0 bases, and the junction held 8 bases outside the gene matches. The CDR3 loop is CASSSGQSRVNTEAFF. The CDR3 nucleotides are TGTGCCAGCAGTTCGGGACAGTCTAGAGTGAACACTGAAGCTTTCTTT.

The CDR3, as DNA: TGTGCCAGCAGCCGGCTCGACAAGGGCGAGCAGTACTTC. Amino acids: CASSRLDKGEQYF. The chain employs TRBV3-1 and TRBJ2-7; D is undetermined. CDR1 LGHDT and CDR2 YNNKEL come from the germline V gene (reference sequence). The V gene lost 4 bases and the J gene lost 6 bases, with 13 bases spanning the gap. This CDR3 region has 13 residues.

The chain is built from TRBV3-1 and TRBJ1-2; D is unresolved. Trimming removed 1 base at V and 8 bases at J, with 11 bases between. Germline CDR1 LGHDT, CDR2 YNNKEL (reference sequence). The CDR3 is 13 residues long. CDR3 amino acids: CASSQGRQEGYTF. CDR3 DNA: TGTGCCAGCAGCCAAGGACGGCAAGAGGGCTACACCTTC.

V is TRBV7-6 and J is TRBJ2-3, with 10 nucleotides matching TRBD2. The CDR3 is 16 residues long. V lost 1 base and J lost 1; bases outside the gene matches: 2. Germline values: CDR1 SGHVS, CDR2 FNYEAQ. The CDR3 DNA reads as TGTGCCAGCAGCTTAGGGAGCGGGGGGGGCACAGATACGCAGTATTTT. Encoded protein: CASSLGSGGGTDTQYF.

The V gene is TRBV27, the J gene TRBJ2-7; TRBD2 matches at 12 bases. CDR3 length: 18 amino acids. CDR1 is MNHEY, CDR2 SMNVEV, per germline (reference sequence). V shed 0 bases and J 3 bases; nucleotides not matched to a gene: 9. CDR3 sequence reads: CASSLSQGLAGYHYEQYF. The CDR3 coding sequence is TGTGCCAGCAGTTTATCCCAAGGACTAGCGGGGTACCACTACGAGCAGTACTTC.

The genes are TRBV20-1 and TRBJ2-1; 8 bases align to TRBD1. CDR1 DFQATT and CDR2 SNEGSKA come from the germline V gene (reference sequence). After removal of 3 bases from V and 4 bases from J, the junction contained 8 bases not matched to a gene. CDR3 size: 15 residues. The CDR3 spells CSASVPDRDYNEQFF. CDR3 nucleotide sequence: TGCAGTGCTAGCGTCCCGGACAGGGATTACAATGAGCAGTTCTTC.

This clonotype was recorded only once. The V call is TRBV7-8, the J call TRBJ2-5, with TRBD2 matching over 15 bases. CDR3 length: 16 amino acids. J lost 5 bases, V lost 3 bases, and 4 bases had no gene match. Germline V gene lookup returns CDR1 SGHVS and CDR2 FQNEAQ. DNA for the CDR3: TGTGCCAGCAGCTTCGGGACTAGCGGGGGGCCGGAGACCCAGTACTTC. This encodes CASSFGTSGGPETQYF.

The V call is TRBV30, the J call TRBJ1-5, with a possible D match to TRBD1 (5 bases). The germline V gene encodes CDR1 GTSNPN and CDR2 SVGIG (reference sequence). V shed 4 bases and J shed 7 bases, with 11 bases lying between them. The length of the CDR3 is 12 residues. CDR3 residues: CAWTAGPQPQHF. The CDR3 DNA reads as TGTGCCTGGACGGCAGGGCCACAGCCCCAGCATTTT.

V is TRBV29-1 and J is TRBJ2-6, with TRBD2 matching 10 bases. The CDR3 is 17 amino acids. Germline lookup yields CDR1 SQVTM and CDR2 ANQGSEA. The J segment lost 0 bases and the V segment lost 5 bases, leaving 7 bases of the junction unmatched. The CDR3 coding sequence is TGCAGCGTTCGACTAGCGGGCGCCGCCTCTGGGGCCAACGTCCTGACTTTC. This codes for CSVRLAGAASGANVLTF.

This clonotype occurred once. This chain connects TRBV18 to TRBJ2-3, with D maybe TRBD2 (6 bases). The V end lost 5 bases, the J end lost 3 bases, and 24 bases lay between the germline ends. This CDR3 spans 18 amino acids. CDR1 and CDR2 from the germline V gene are KGHSH and LQKENI. The CDR3 loop is CASSRKEIAGTSTDTQYF. The CDR3 DNA reads as TGTGCCAGCTCAAGAAAGGAGATTGCCGGGACTTCTACAGATACGCAGTATTTT.

This rearrangement joins TRBV20-1 to TRBJ2-2, with a tentative D call TRBD2 (7 bases). The length of the CDR3 is 15 residues. CDR1 is DFQATT and CDR2 is SNEGSKA in the germline V gene (reference sequence). Trimming removed 1 base from V and 0 bases from J, with 9 bases in between. The CDR3 here is CSARGGGPNTGELFF. The CDR3 nucleotides read TGCAGTGCTAGAGGGGGGGGGCCGAACACCGGGGAGCTGTTTTTT.

The V gene is TRBV30, the J gene TRBJ1-4; 12 nucleotides line up with TRBD1. The CDR3 length is 17 residues. J lost 8 bases, V lost 5 bases, and 15 bases had no gene match. Germline CDR1 GTSNPN, CDR2 SVGIG (reference sequence). The CDR3 coding sequence is TGTGCCTGGGGCGGGGGACAGGGGGCTTTCTCGTCCGAAAAACTGTTTTTT. Protein: CAWGGGQGAFSSEKLFF.

The CDR3 sequence: CASSGTTYEQYF. The DNA of the CDR3 is TGTGCCAGCAGCGGGACCACCTACGAGCAGTACTTC. The chain recombines TRBV5-4 with TRBJ2-7; tentatively, D is TRBD1 or TRBD2 (5 bases each). Trimming took off 4 bases at V and 2 bases at J, with 7 bases between the two ends. Germline V CDR1 and CDR2: SGHNT, YYREEE (reference sequence). This CDR3 has 12 residues.

V gene TRBV30 combines with J gene TRBJ1-1, with no clear D. The V gene lost 0 bases and the J gene lost 8 bases, with 13 bases spanning the gap. Germline assignment: CDR1 GTSNPN and CDR2 SVGIG (reference sequence). The CDR3 is 13 residues long. DNA of the CDR3: TGTGCCTGGAGTGTACCGAGGGCGGGCGAAGCTTTCTTT. Its translation is CAWSVPRAGEAFF.

The J gene is TRBJ1-3, the V gene TRBV5-1; maybe TRBD1 (5 bases). This CDR3 is 13 amino acids long. The V gene lost 3 bases and the J gene lost 3 bases, with 7 bases spanning the gap. Germline V gene sequence: CDR1 SGHRS, CDR2 YFSETQ. The CDR3, as DNA: TGCGCCAGCAGCTCAGGGTTTGGAAACACCATATATTTT. Its protein product is CASSSGFGNTIYF.